This T cell receptor (beta chain) was documented in a study of CD8 T cells in ankylosing spondylitis. Study-level points and caveats: In ankylosing spondylitis patients, matched synovial fluid reportedly showed significant enrichment of disease-linked clones. It appeared that ankylosing spondylitis blood was characterized by a TCR beta motif of about eight highly homologous variants.

The ends were cut back, 3 bases at V and 7 bases at J, with 10 bases in the middle. This CDR3 contains 12 residues. Germline values: CDR1 SGDLS, CDR2 YYNGEE. The TCR beta libraries were generated through quantitative 5'-RACE incorporating molecular barcodes. TCRdb ran MiXCR on the 5' RACE reads and lists one entry per CDR3 protein. The table includes 150,000 to 200,000 distinct CDR3 sequences, approximately 10% detected once. This clonotype was detected many times. Its matching antigen is unknown. The TCR was taken from a male donor with ankylosing spondylitis or in good health (not recorded which). This chain uses TRBV9 with TRBJ1-2, with D perhaps TRBD1 (6 bases). Sequenced input: blood, either unsorted or a sorted T cell fraction (not recorded which). CDR3 sequence reads: CASSEAGAGYTF. The CDR3 DNA reads as TGTGCCAGCAGCGAGGCAGGGGCTGGCTACACCTTC.